The entry below gives a single T cell receptor (beta chain) sequence along with its context. Assay used: immunoSEQ multiplex PCR; TCRdb lists only in-frame clones, some missing. Among around 200,000 clones listed, approximately 94% were seen once. The germline V gene has CDR1 KGHSH and CDR2 LQKENI. The CDR3 extends over 11 amino acids. The ends were cut back, 4 bases at V and 7 bases at J, with 7 bases in the middle. This sample was taken from a study of T cell responses to AZD1222 COVID-19 vaccine. This chain links TRBV18 with TRBJ1-1; D not resolved. The source was peripheral blood, collected 28 days after the second AZD1222 dose. The TCR was taken from an adult who received the AZD1222 COVID-19 vaccine. The CDR3 DNA is TGTGCCAGCTCACTTCGAGATGAAGCTTTCTTT. It yields the protein CASSLRDEAFF.